This entry describes one T cell receptor (beta chain). The data stem from a study of blood T cell repertoires in COVID-19. Study as a whole: Samples came from the United States, Italy and Spain, spanning acute and convalescent COVID-19. PBMCs, B-cell-depleted T cells, or T cells provided the cDNA or gDNA that made up the material.

J was trimmed by 0 bases and V by 3 bases; bases with no gene match: 6. There are 15 residues in the CDR3. Per the germline V gene, CDR1 is GTSNPN and CDR2 is SVGIG (reference sequence). In the authors' workflow: Reference gene primers were amplified, and this amplification served to estimate nucleated cell counts. Generated by immunoSEQ multiplex PCR, the TCRdb table keeps only in-frame clones and is missing some. V and J calls plus clone size are reproduced from that table; the DNA served to infer D and trimming. This sample has hundreds of thousands of clones, with approximately 87% found just once.

The sequence came from a woman in her fifties or sixties with acute or convalescent COVID-19. The V call is TRBV30, the J call TRBJ2-3; 7 nucleotides align to TRBD2. The sequencing sample was made of peripheral blood. The chain's CDR3 is CAWSVLRGSTDTQYF. The CDR3 DNA sequence: TGTGCCTGGAGCGTCTTGCGGGGGAGCACAGATACGCAGTATTTT.